Described below is a single TCR beta chain sequence and its context. These data originate in a study of blood T cell repertoires in COVID-19. Study-level background: Samples representing acute and convalescent COVID-19 were sourced from the United States, Italy and Spain. PBMCs, B-cell-depleted T cells, or T cells provided the cDNA or gDNA that made up the material.

This CDR3 spans 14 amino acids. V was shortened by 0 bases and J by 1 base, with 7 bases between the two germline ends. Germline values: CDR1 SGDLS, CDR2 YYNGEE. Adults between roughly 18 and 100 years of age took part from fewer than 30 US areas. Authors' data handling: Reference gene primer amplification in the assay estimated nucleated cell counts. Generated by immunoSEQ multiplex PCR, the TCRdb table keeps only in-frame clones and is missing some. V and J calls and clone size are as listed in that table; D and trimming were resolved from the DNA. The table has 200,000 to 300,000 clones, about 82% seen once; the top ten hold 2% to 2.5%.

The clonotype originates from a woman between 50 and 59 years old who had recovered from COVID-19. The chain is built from TRBV9 and TRBJ1-1; D gene uncertain. The material sequenced was PBMCs or T cells enriched from blood (not recorded which). CDR3 sequence: CASSVARRNTEAFF. DNA for the CDR3: TGTGCCAGCAGCGTAGCTAGGAGGAACACTGAAGCTTTCTTT. The variable domain in full, completed from reference TRBV9 and TRBJ1-1, reads DSGVTQTPKHLITATGQRVTLRCSPRSGDLSVYWYQQSLDQGLQFLIQYYNGEERAKGNILERFSAQQFPDLHSELNLSSLELGDSALYFCASSVARRNTEAFFGQGTRLTVV.